This T cell receptor (beta chain) derives from a study of Graves' ophthalmopathy and Graves' hyperthyroidism. Germline values: CDR1 SGHDT, CDR2 YYEEEE. This CDR3 spans 12 amino acids. V was clipped by 4 bases and J by 3 bases, with 8 bases between them. Excluded: other autoimmune disease, uncontrolled infection, pregnancy or lactation. The TCR beta CDR3 regions underwent amplification from RNA transcripts. The first round was an RT-PCR with HTBI primers, and the second round was a multiplex PCR. TCRdb reprocessed the multiplex PCR reads with MiXCR, giving one entry per CDR3 protein. The sample includes about 1.2 million distinct CDR3 sequences, around a third of them seen just once. Ten or more counts support this clonotype.

This sequence originates from an adult man with Graves' hyperthyroidism. V usage is TRBV5-6 and J usage is TRBJ2-7; D is perhaps TRBD2 (5 bases). Sequencing was performed on peripheral blood or thyroid tissue (not recorded which). Written as DNA, the CDR3 is TGTGCCAGCAGCCACGGGAACTACGAGCAGTACTTC. Its protein is CASSHGNYEQYF.